Following are 7 T cell receptor beta chains from one sample sequenced in a study of T cell responses to AZD1222 COVID-19 vaccine. Profiling relied on immunoSEQ multiplex PCR, and the TCRdb table lists in-frame clones only, not all of them. The sample has 150,000 to 180,000 clones, about 87% seen once; the top ten hold roughly 10%. This sample comprised peripheral blood, obtained 28 days after the second AZD1222 dose. The receptors come from an adult who received the AZD1222 COVID-19 vaccine.

The rearrangement joins TRBV19 to TRBJ2-5, with 14 bases identical to TRBD2. V shed 3 bases, J shed 5 bases, and the junction held 17 bases outside the gene matches. Germline V gene lookup returns CDR1 LNHDA and CDR2 SQIVND (reference sequence). This CDR3 is built from 20 residues. CDR3: CASSMTSGRALGKDWETQYF. The CDR3 region has the DNA TGTGCCAGTAGTATGACTAGCGGGAGGGCTCTGGGGAAGGATTGGGAGACCCAGTACTTC.

The V and J genes are TRBV5-1 and TRBJ1-2; D not resolved. Trimming stripped 0 bases from V and 7 bases from J, with 10 bases between. Germline values: CDR1 SGHRS, CDR2 YFSETQ. This CDR3 comprises 13 residues. CDR3 sequence reads: CASSLAETFGYTF. CDR3 in DNA: TGCGCCAGCAGCTTGGCCGAGACTTTTGGCTACACCTTC.

The CDR3 region has the DNA TGTGCCAGCAGTGTCGGGCAGGGGCGGTACGAGCAGTACTTC. It yields the protein CASSVGQGRYEQYF. The V gene is TRBV2, the J gene TRBJ2-7; TRBD1 is a possible D gene (6 bases). The length of the CDR3 is 14 residues. The germline V and J ends were trimmed by 4 bases and 4 bases, with 14 bases remaining between them. Germline CDR1 and CDR2: SNHLY and FYNNEI. The whole variable domain, filled in from reference TRBV2 and TRBJ2-7, reads EPEVTQTPSHQVTQMGQEVILRCVPISNHLYFYWYRQILGQKVEFLVSFYNNEISEKSEIFDDQFSVERPDGSNFTLKIRSTKLEDSAMYFCASSVGQGRYEQYFGPGTRLTVT.

The DNA of the CDR3 is TGTGCCAGCCACTACGGGGGCGGCGGGGAGCTGTTTTTT. This sequence encodes CASHYGGGGELFF. The rearrangement joins TRBV28 to TRBJ2-2; D possibly uses TRBD1 or TRBD2 (6 bases each). Trimming took off 8 bases at V and 7 bases at J, with 14 bases between the two ends. Germline V gene sequence: CDR1 MDHEN, CDR2 SYDVKM. The CDR3 has 13 amino acids.

V and J are TRBV7-2 and TRBJ2-3; D perhaps matches TRBD1 (6 bases). Trimming stripped 5 bases from V and 4 bases from J, with 16 bases between. The CDR3 has 15 residues. Germline CDR1 SGHTA, CDR2 FQGNSA. The CDR3, as DNA: TGTGCCAGCAGCCTAGGACAGCACAGGGCAGATACGCAGTATTTT. Translation gives CASSLGQHRADTQYF.

The rearrangement joins TRBV29-1 to TRBJ1-2; no firm D call. The CDR3 is 11 residues long. V lost 2 bases to trimming and J lost 5 bases, with 6 bases between them. Germline V gene lookup returns CDR1 SQVTM and CDR2 ANQGSEA. The CDR3 nucleotides are TGCAGCGTTGAATTAGGGTATGGCTACACCTTC. Protein product: CSVELGYGYTF. Full variable domain (outside the CDR3, taken from reference TRBV29-1 and TRBJ1-2): SAVISQKPSRDICQRGTSLTIQCQVDSQVTMMFWYRQQPGQSLTLIATANQGSEATYESGFVIDKFPISRPNLTFSTLTVSNMSPEDSSIYLCSVELGYGYTFGSGTRLTVV.

The V and J genes are TRBV5-1 and TRBJ2-2, with a weak D call TRBD1 (5 bases). This CDR3 contains 15 residues. The germline V and J ends were trimmed by 0 bases and 6 bases, with 12 bases remaining between them. The germline gives CDR1 SGHRS, CDR2 YFSETQ. The CDR3 DNA is TGCGCCAGCAGCTTGGGGACAAACACGCCCGGGGAGCTGTTTTTT. It is translated as CASSLGTNTPGELFF.